This paragraph reports one T cell receptor (beta chain). What it binds is not known. The time point denotes: blood from clinic visit 5 months post-surgery; TSC patient then seizure free. Sequencing was limited to surgery cases with top T cell transcript signatures in brain tissue. Before surgery, patients took at least one anti-epileptic drug. This record comes from a study of brain T cells in children with intractable seizures. Whole-study results and caveats: Patients' HCMV serostatus was unknown; virus specificity rests on CDR3 similarity alone. Absence of clones before surgery may stem from lower sequencing depth.

Sequencing was performed with immunoSEQ multiplex PCR; in TCRdb, only in-frame clones are kept and a portion is missing. Of 300,000 to 400,000 clones in the sample, over 90% were seen once. The TCR comes from a boy younger than two with tuberous sclerosis and intractable seizures. The source was peripheral blood, collected about 5 months after surgery.

The CDR3 loop reads CAISQRPGDTGELFF. The CDR3 DNA sequence: TGTGCCATCAGCCAACGACCCGGGGACACCGGGGAGCTGTTTTTT. The genes are TRBV10-3 and TRBJ2-2, with D perhaps TRBD2 (5 bases). The germline V gene encodes CDR1 ENHRY and CDR2 SYGVKD. The CDR3 loop spans 15 amino acids. Trimming took 6 bases from V and 3 from J, leaving 14 bases between them.